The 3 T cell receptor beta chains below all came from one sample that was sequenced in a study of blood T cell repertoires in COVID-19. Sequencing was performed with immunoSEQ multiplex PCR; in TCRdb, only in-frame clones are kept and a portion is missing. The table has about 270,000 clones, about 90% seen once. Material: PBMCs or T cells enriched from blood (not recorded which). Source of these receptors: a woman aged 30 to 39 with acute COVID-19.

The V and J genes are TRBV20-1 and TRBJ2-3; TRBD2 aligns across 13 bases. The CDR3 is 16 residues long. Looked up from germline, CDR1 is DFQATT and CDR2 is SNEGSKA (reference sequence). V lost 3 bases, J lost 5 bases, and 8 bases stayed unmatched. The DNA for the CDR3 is TGCAGTGCTAGTGCGGGACTAGCGGGAATTTTAGATACGCAGTATTTT. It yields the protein CSASAGLAGILDTQYF.

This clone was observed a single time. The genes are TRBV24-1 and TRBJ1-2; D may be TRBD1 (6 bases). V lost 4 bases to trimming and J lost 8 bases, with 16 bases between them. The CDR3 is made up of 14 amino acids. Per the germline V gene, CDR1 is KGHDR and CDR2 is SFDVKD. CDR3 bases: TGTGCCACCAGTGAAGATTCAGGGGTACGGGGCTACACCTTC. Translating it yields CATSEDSGVRGYTF.

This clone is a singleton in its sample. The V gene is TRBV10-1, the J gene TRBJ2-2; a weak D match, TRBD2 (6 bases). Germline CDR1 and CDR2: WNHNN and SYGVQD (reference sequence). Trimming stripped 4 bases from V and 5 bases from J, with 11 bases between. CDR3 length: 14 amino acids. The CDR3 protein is CASSVGLRTGELFF. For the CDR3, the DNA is TGCGCCAGCAGTGTGGGACTCCGGACCGGGGAGCTGTTTTTT.